These 22 T cell receptor beta chains share one sample of origin, sequenced in a study of shared clonotypes between healthy human individuals. Selected positively for CCR7 and CD45RO-negative, naive CD8 cells excluded terminally differentiated effector memory CD45RA+ cells. Here immunoSEQ multiplex PCR was the method, and the copy in TCRdb shows in-frame clones only, minus some. The profile shows around 2,000,000 clones, around 93% of them singletons. The sample taken for sequencing was naive CD8+ T cells from PBMCs. The receptors here all came from a young man in good health. Some clones in this sample may be carry-over from other donors' samples.

The CDR3 region is CASRIGANTEAFF. The CDR3 nucleotides are TGTGCCAGCAGAATTGGGGCGAACACTGAAGCTTTCTTT. The chain couples TRBV27 to TRBJ1-1, with D perhaps matching TRBD1 (5 bases). Germline CDR1 is MNHEY and CDR2 is SMNVEV (reference sequence). Trimming took 6 bases from V and 1 from J, leaving 9 bases between them. CDR3 length: 13 residues.

The genes are TRBV7-9 and TRBJ2-7, with D possibly being TRBD1 or TRBD2 (5 bases each). The CDR3 totals 15 residues. The germline V and J ends were trimmed by 4 bases and 6 bases, with 19 bases remaining between them. In germline, CDR1 is SEHNR, CDR2 FQNEAQ (reference sequence). DNA of the CDR3: TGTGCCAGCAGCTCCGCCGGGACCAGTCCGAGCGAGCAGTACTTC. Translation gives CASSSAGTSPSEQYF.

The rearrangement joins TRBV7-9 to TRBJ1-5; 9 positions agree with TRBD1. This CDR3 region has 17 residues. V dropped 4 bases and J dropped 3; count of bases not matched to a gene: 10. In germline, CDR1 is SEHNR, CDR2 FQNEAQ (reference sequence). The CDR3 DNA sequence: TGTGCCAGCAGCTCTTCGGGACAGGGCCACCTCAATCAGCCCCAGCATTTT. Translating gives CASSSSGQGHLNQPQHF.

The V call is TRBV27, the J call TRBJ1-3; 12 bases line up with TRBD1. This CDR3 has 16 residues. CDR1 and CDR2 (germline): MNHEY, SMNVEV (reference sequence). V lost 8 bases to trimming and J lost 4 bases; unmatched junction nucleotides: 9. The CDR3 nucleotides read TGTGCCAGCGCCCCCAGGGACAGGGGGCACGGAAACACCATATATTTT. Its protein is CASAPRDRGHGNTIYF.

V usage is TRBV27 and J usage is TRBJ2-3; TRBD2 aligns across 12 bases. Germline loops: CDR1 MNHEY, CDR2 SMNVEV (reference sequence). V shed 4 bases and J 4 bases; nucleotides not matched to a gene: 6. The CDR3 contains 16 residues. The CDR3 sequence: CASSSPGLAGSDTQYF. The CDR3, as DNA: TGTGCCAGCAGTTCTCCGGGACTAGCGGGCTCAGATACGCAGTATTTT.

With respect to this clone: Other DNA sequences in this sample translate to the same CDR3. The chain has TRBV4-2 and TRBJ1-5; D unclear. Looked up from germline, CDR1 is LGHNA and CDR2 is YNFKEQ. CDR3 size: 13 residues. Trimming took off 3 bases at V and 1 base at J, with 4 bases between the two ends. This chain's CDR3 is CASSQESNQPQHF. In DNA form, the CDR3 reads TGTGCCAGCAGCCAGGAAAGCAATCAGCCCCAGCATTTT.

Remarks on this clone: This specimen includes other DNA sequences encoding the same CDR3. J is TRBJ1-1 and V is TRBV28; D not resolved. V was shortened by 3 bases and J by 0 bases, with 8 bases between the two germline ends. There are 14 residues in the CDR3. CDR1 and CDR2 (germline): MDHEN, SYDVKM. This CDR3 is CASSFGDMNTEAFF. CDR3 sequence (DNA): TGTGCCAGCAGTTTTGGGGATATGAACACTGAAGCTTTCTTT.

The chain has TRBV30 and TRBJ1-3; 7 nucleotides match TRBD1. Germline CDR1 reads GTSNPN; CDR2 reads SVGIG (reference sequence). The CDR3 runs to 15 residues. The ends lost 5 bases at V and 0 bases at J; junction bases unmatched: 7. The CDR3 DNA is TGTGCCTGGGGGGAGGGGGCCTTCTCTGGAAACACCATATATTTT. It codes for CAWGEGAFSGNTIYF.

This clone occurred a few times. The chain couples TRBV29-1 to TRBJ1-1; 8 bases fit TRBD1. CDR1 and CDR2 (germline): SQVTM, ANQGSEA. The trim removed 7 bases at V and 3 bases at J, leaving 4 bases unmatched. The CDR3 has 12 amino acids. This chain's CDR3 is CSGGDRHTEAFF. Here the CDR3 DNA reads TGCAGCGGGGGGGACAGGCACACTGAAGCTTTCTTT.

V and J are TRBV28 and TRBJ2-1, with 12 bases fitting TRBD2. This CDR3 has 18 residues. V gave up 3 bases and J gave up 7 bases; unmatched junction bases: 13. The germline CDR1 and CDR2 sequences are MDHEN and SYDVKM. The CDR3 here is CASSFSASGRGLGNEQFF. CDR3 DNA sequence: TGTGCCAGCAGTTTTTCTGCTAGCGGGAGGGGGTTGGGAAATGAGCAGTTCTTC.

The V and J genes are TRBV6-6 and TRBJ1-1, with D perhaps TRBD1 (5 bases). In germline, CDR1 is MNHNY, CDR2 SVGAGI (reference sequence). V lost 7 bases and J lost 3, with 15 bases in between. The CDR3 extends over 14 amino acids. The CDR3 DNA is TGTGCCAGCACCCCAGAGGGGTGGGACACTGAAGCTTTCTTT. This sequence encodes CASTPEGWDTEAFF.

The chain carries TRBV28 and TRBJ2-7, with D perhaps matching TRBD2 (7 bases). The CDR3 has 14 amino acids. Germline CDR1 and CDR2: MDHEN and SYDVKM. V was trimmed by 5 bases and J by 7 bases, leaving 18 bases between them. The CDR3 DNA follows: TGTGCCAGCAGTACGGGGGGCGGTTTGGTTGAGCAGTACTTC. This encodes CASSTGGGLVEQYF.

V is TRBV13 and J is TRBJ2-7, with D unclear. The CDR3 is 14 residues long. From germline, CDR1 is PRHDT and CDR2 FYEKMQ (reference sequence). V lost 2 bases and J 2 bases, leaving 10 bases between the germline ends. The CDR3 coding sequence is TGTGCCAGCAGCTTAACAGCAGGAACCTACGAGCAGTACTTC. Amino acid sequence: CASSLTAGTYEQYF. Supplemented by reference TRBV13 and TRBJ2-7, the full variable domain reads AAGVIQSPRHLIKEKRETATLKCYPIPRHDTVYWYQQGPGQDPQFLISFYEKMQSDKGSIPDRFSAQQFSDYHSELNMSSLELGDSALYFCASSLTAGTYEQYFGPGTRLTVT.

The rearrangement links TRBV6-5 to TRBJ1-1; tentative D call: TRBD1 (6 bases). The V end lost 2 bases, the J end lost 1 base, and 14 bases lay between the germline ends. CDR1 MNHEY and CDR2 SVGAGI come from the germline V gene. The CDR3 contains 16 residues. The CDR3: CASSYAAGERNTEAFF. Written as DNA, the CDR3 is TGTGCCAGCAGTTACGCGGCAGGGGAAAGGAACACTGAAGCTTTCTTT.

A remark on this clone: The identical CDR3 is also encoded by other nucleotide sequences in the sample. V is TRBV6-5 and J is TRBJ2-7, with TRBD1 as a possible D gene (5 bases). Looked up from germline, CDR1 is MNHEY and CDR2 is SVGAGI. The CDR3 covers 14 residues. V gave up 0 bases and J gave up 2 bases, with 8 bases separating them. CDR3 in DNA: TGTGCCAGCAGTTACTCGCGACAGCCCTACGAGCAGTACTTC. Its translation is CASSYSRQPYEQYF.

This chain joins TRBV4-2 and TRBJ2-1; a weak D match, TRBD2 (5 bases). The CDR3 contains 16 residues. V was cut by 0 bases and J by 6 bases, with 15 bases left in between. Per germline, CDR1 LGHNA and CDR2 YNFKEQ. CDR3 residues: CASSQDVTTSGNEQFF. CDR3 sequence (DNA): TGTGCCAGCAGCCAAGATGTGACTACCAGCGGCAATGAGCAGTTCTTC.

The rearrangement uses TRBV7-6 and TRBJ2-7, with a possible D match to TRBD2 (5 bases). Germline lookup yields CDR1 SGHVS and CDR2 FNYEAQ. With 1 base removed from V and 0 bases from J, the gap between germline ends came to 16 bases. The length of the CDR3 is 17 residues. CDR3 amino acids: CASSLEWQTNSSYEQYF. The CDR3 DNA follows: TGTGCCAGCAGCTTAGAATGGCAGACTAATAGCTCCTACGAGCAGTACTTC.

The chain couples TRBV9 to TRBJ2-5; 10 bases agree with TRBD2. The ends lost 0 bases at V and 4 bases at J; junction bases unmatched: 3. CDR1 is SGDLS and CDR2 is YYNGEE in the germline V gene. The CDR3 length is 15 residues. The CDR3 DNA reads as TGTGCCAGCAGCGTAGCGAGCGGGAGGGCAGAGACCCAGTACTTC. This translates into CASSVASGRAETQYF.

The V gene is TRBV2, the J gene TRBJ2-3; D not certain. Trimming pared 1 base from V and 4 bases from J, leaving 3 bases between. From germline, CDR1 is SNHLY and CDR2 FYNNEI. The CDR3 totals 12 residues. The CDR3 coding sequence is TGTGCCAGCAGTGAAGGGTCAGATACGCAGTATTTT. As protein: CASSEGSDTQYF.

This clone has a handful of counts. The sample has other DNA sequences that encode this CDR3 too. The rearrangement joins TRBV27 to TRBJ1-1; D remains unclear. The CDR3 is 13 residues long. Germline V gives CDR1 MNHEY, CDR2 SMNVEV (reference sequence). V lost 2 bases and J 1 base, leaving 5 bases between the germline ends. Here the CDR3 reads CASSLRRNTEAFF. CDR3 DNA sequence: TGTGCCAGCAGTTTACGAAGGAACACTGAAGCTTTCTTT.

This sequence joins TRBV7-3 and TRBJ2-1; 10 bases map to TRBD2. The germline gives CDR1 SGHTA, CDR2 FQGTGA. The J segment lost 7 bases and the V segment lost 3 bases, leaving 9 bases of the junction unmatched. The CDR3 totals 16 residues. This chain's CDR3 is CASSLTGTSDLNEQFF. CDR3 DNA sequence: TGTGCCAGCAGCTTGACCGGGACTAGCGACCTAAATGAGCAGTTCTTC.

The gene calls are TRBV6-5 and TRBJ2-7, with 11 bases aligning to TRBD2. The length of the CDR3 is 15 residues. J gave up 6 bases and V 0 bases, and 4 bases lay outside the gene matches. Germline CDR1 MNHEY, CDR2 SVGAGI. The CDR3 DNA follows: TGTGCCAGCAGTTACTCACTAGCGGGAGTTAGCGAGCAGTACTTC. It encodes CASSYSLAGVSEQYF.